This passage covers 14 T cell receptor beta chains from one sample sequenced in a study of memory CD4+ T cells and cytomegalovirus serostatus (dated by TCRdb to between 2017 and 2020). Single viable CD3+CD4+CD8-CD45RO+ cells were sorted as memory CD4+ T cells on a FACSAria II. The library relied on the immunoSEQ multiplex PCR assay. Sourced from immuneACCESS, this table was stored by TCRdb with only in-frame sequences that have V and J called. A share of the clones is absent; for the studies checked, an unresolved V gene accounts for under half, and the remainder has no known explanation. The sample table shows over 65,000 clones, and around 80% are seen once. Of the sample, around 0.84% is held by the ten largest clones. Sequencing was performed on memory CD4+ T cells from blood. The receptors stem from an adult in good health and CMV-seronegative.

The chain links TRBV7-2 to TRBJ1-1; D is perhaps TRBD1 (5 bases). Germline values: CDR1 SGHTA, CDR2 FQGNSA. V shed 1 base and J shed 12 bases, with 12 bases lying between them. The CDR3 is made up of 12 amino acids. CDR3 amino acids: CASSLVGTLTFF. In DNA form, the CDR3 reads TGTGCCAGCAGCTTAGTAGGGACTTTGACTTTCTTT. Together with reference TRBV7-2 and TRBJ1-1, the CDR3 gives the full variable domain: GAGVSQSPSNKVTEKGKDVELRCDPISGHTALYWYRQSLGQGLEFLIYFQGNSAPDKSGLPSDRFSAERTGGSVSTLTIQRTQQEDSAVYLCASSLVGTLTFFGQGTRLTVV.

The gene calls are TRBV10-2 and TRBJ2-1; 9 bases agree with TRBD2. The J segment lost 5 bases and the V segment lost 6 bases, leaving 5 bases of the junction unmatched. Germline values: CDR1 WSHSY, CDR2 SAAADI. CDR3 length: 14 amino acids. CDR3 sequence (DNA): TGCGCCAGCAGGCTAGCGGGGAGCGACAATGAGCAGTTCTTC. Its translation: CASRLAGSDNEQFF.

V gene TRBV18 combines with J gene TRBJ1-1, with D maybe TRBD1 (5 bases). V dropped 2 bases and J dropped 3 bases, with 10 bases sitting between them. This CDR3 is built from 14 residues. Germline CDR1 reads KGHSH; CDR2 reads LQKENI. The CDR3 here is CASSPTDKYTEAFF. In DNA form, the CDR3 reads TGTGCCAGCTCACCAACGGACAAATACACTGAAGCTTTCTTT.

Only a few counts were recorded for this clone. This sequence joins TRBV12-5 and TRBJ2-1, with a weak D call TRBD1 (5 bases). From germline, CDR1 is LGHNT and CDR2 FRNRAP. This CDR3 spans 13 amino acids. Deletions cut 4 bases from V and 5 bases from J, with 9 bases between. CDR3 bases: TGTGCTAGTGGTTCAGGGTCAGACAATGAGCAGTTCTTC. Its translation: CASGSGSDNEQFF.

On this clone itself: At one of its ends the junction is not consistent with the germline gene, which may arise from a read error. The chain uses TRBV7-7 and TRBJ1-2, with 7 bases identical to TRBD1. Germline CDR1 reads SSHAT; CDR2 reads FNYEAQ (reference sequence). CDR3 length: 11 amino acids. The CDR3 DNA follows: TGTGCTAGCAGCTCCGGACAGGTTCTCCTCTTC. The encoded protein is CASSSGQVLLF. Based on the CDR3 plus reference TRBV7-7 and TRBJ1-2, the full variable domain is GAGVSQSPRYKVTKRGQDVTLRCDPISSHATLYWYQQALGQGPEFLTYFNYEAQPDKSGLPSDRFSAERPEGSISTLTIQRTEQRDSAMYRCASSSGQVLLFGSGTRLTVV.

This clone was picked up one time. This chain links TRBV6-5 with TRBJ2-3; unclear D gene. CDR1 is MNHEY and CDR2 is SVGAGI in the germline V gene. V shed 6 bases and J shed 0 bases, with 4 bases lying between them. CDR3 size: 12 residues. CDR3 in amino acids: CASRSSTDTQYF. The CDR3 nucleotides read TGTGCCAGCAGATCTAGCACAGATACGCAGTATTTT.

V is TRBV5-4 and J is TRBJ2-1, with 13 bases identical to TRBD2. From germline, CDR1 is SGHNT and CDR2 YYREEE (reference sequence). The CDR3 is made up of 15 amino acids. J was trimmed by 7 bases and V by 2 bases; bases with no gene match: 3. Written as DNA, the CDR3 is TGTGCCAGCAGCTTCTCGGGACTAGCGGGGAATGAGCAGTTCTTC. Encoded protein: CASSFSGLAGNEQFF.

CDR3 sequence reads: CASLRQGAGNQPQHF. As DNA, the CDR3 is TGTGCCAGCTTGAGACAGGGGGCAGGCAATCAGCCCCAGCATTTT. This chain uses TRBV6-1 with TRBJ1-5, with 10 bases fitting TRBD1. V shed 8 bases and J 2 bases; nucleotides not matched to a gene: 6. The CDR3 has 15 amino acids. The germline CDR1 and CDR2 sequences are MNHNS and SASEGT.

In its sample, this clone was seen a few times. The genes are TRBV5-4 and TRBJ1-2; 8 bases map to TRBD1. The CDR3 is made up of 14 amino acids. V lost 4 bases to trimming and J lost 2 bases; unmatched junction nucleotides: 4. The germline V gene encodes CDR1 SGHNT and CDR2 YYREEE (reference sequence). The CDR3 DNA follows: TGTGCCAGCAGCCCCGCAGGGGGCAACTATGGCTACACCTTC. This gives the protein CASSPAGGNYGYTF.

The rearrangement uses TRBV6-6 and TRBJ2-7, with 8 bases that match TRBD1. Unmatched junction bases numbered 6, after V lost 5 bases and J lost 3 bases. Germline CDR1 and CDR2: MNHNY and SVGAGI (reference sequence). CDR3 length: 14 amino acids. The CDR3 protein is CASSAGTGDYEQYF. The CDR3 DNA follows: TGTGCCAGCAGTGCCGGGACAGGAGACTACGAGCAGTACTTC.

This clone was recorded a few times. The chain has TRBV6-5 and TRBJ2-3, with D uncertain. This CDR3 has 14 amino acids. The ends were cut back, 2 bases at V and 2 bases at J, with 8 bases in the middle. Germline V gene sequence: CDR1 MNHEY, CDR2 SVGAGI. The CDR3 DNA sequence: TGTGCCAGCAGTTACACCGGAGTCACAGATACGCAGTATTTT. This translates into CASSYTGVTDTQYF.

The V gene is TRBV19, the J gene TRBJ1-1; D remains unclear. The CDR3 is made up of 13 amino acids. Germline V lookup: CDR1 LNHDA, CDR2 SQIVND (reference sequence). V was trimmed by 4 bases and J by 0 bases, leaving 6 bases between them. CDR3 DNA: TGTGCCAGTAGTAAAACAATGAACACTGAAGCTTTCTTT. This codes for CASSKTMNTEAFF.

This chain uses TRBV18 with TRBJ2-7, with D possibly being TRBD1 or TRBD2 (7 bases each). This CDR3 comprises 14 residues. Germline V gene sequence: CDR1 KGHSH, CDR2 LQKENI. Trimming shortened V by 3 bases and J by 12 bases, and 21 bases separated the two germline ends. Here the CDR3 reads CASSPTPYRGGWYF. The CDR3 nucleotides read TGTGCCAGCTCACCTACGCCCTACAGGGGAGGGTGGTACTTC.

The chain recombines TRBV5-6 with TRBJ2-3; D is undetermined. The ends were cut back, 4 bases at V and 0 bases at J, with 12 bases in the middle. This CDR3 is built from 15 residues. Germline CDR1 SGHDT, CDR2 YYEEEE. CDR3 bases: TGTGCCAGCAGCACGGGCCGAGAAAGCACAGATACGCAGTATTTT. Encoded protein: CASSTGRESTDTQYF.